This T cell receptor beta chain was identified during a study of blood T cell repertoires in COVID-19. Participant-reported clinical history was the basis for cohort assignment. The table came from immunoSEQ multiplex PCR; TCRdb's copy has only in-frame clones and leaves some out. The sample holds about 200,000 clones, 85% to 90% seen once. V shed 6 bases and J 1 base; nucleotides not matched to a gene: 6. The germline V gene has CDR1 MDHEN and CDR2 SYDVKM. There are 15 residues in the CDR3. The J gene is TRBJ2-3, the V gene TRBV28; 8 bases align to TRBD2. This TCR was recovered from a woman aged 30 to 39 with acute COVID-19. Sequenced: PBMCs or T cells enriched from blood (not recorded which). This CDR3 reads CASREAGARTDTQYF. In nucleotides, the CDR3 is TGTGCCAGCAGAGAAGCGGGGGCCCGCACAGATACGCAGTATTTT.